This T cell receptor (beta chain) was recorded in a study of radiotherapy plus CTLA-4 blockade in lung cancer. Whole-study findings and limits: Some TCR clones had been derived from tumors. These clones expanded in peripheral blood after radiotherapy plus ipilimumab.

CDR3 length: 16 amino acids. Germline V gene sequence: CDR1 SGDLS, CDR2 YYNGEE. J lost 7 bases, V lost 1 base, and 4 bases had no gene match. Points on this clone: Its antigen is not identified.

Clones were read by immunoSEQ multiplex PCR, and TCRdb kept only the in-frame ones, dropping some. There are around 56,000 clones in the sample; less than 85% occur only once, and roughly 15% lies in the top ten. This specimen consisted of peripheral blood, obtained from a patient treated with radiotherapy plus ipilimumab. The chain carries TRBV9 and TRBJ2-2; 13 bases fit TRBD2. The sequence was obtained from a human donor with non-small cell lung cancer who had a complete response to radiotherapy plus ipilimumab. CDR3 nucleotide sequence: TGTGCCAGCAGCGTAACTAGCGGGAGGGCCGTCGGGGAGCTGTTTTTT. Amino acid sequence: CASSVTSGRAVGELFF.